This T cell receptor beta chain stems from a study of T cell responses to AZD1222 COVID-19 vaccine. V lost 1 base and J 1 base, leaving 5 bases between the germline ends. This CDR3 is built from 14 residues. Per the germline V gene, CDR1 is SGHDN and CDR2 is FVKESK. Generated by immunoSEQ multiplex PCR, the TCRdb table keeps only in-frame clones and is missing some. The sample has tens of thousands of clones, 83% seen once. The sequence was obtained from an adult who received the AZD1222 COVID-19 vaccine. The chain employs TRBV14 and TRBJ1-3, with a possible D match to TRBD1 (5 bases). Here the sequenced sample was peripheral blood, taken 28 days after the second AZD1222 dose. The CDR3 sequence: CASSQGGSGNTIYF. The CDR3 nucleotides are TGTGCCAGCAGCCAAGGGGGGTCTGGAAACACCATATATTTT.